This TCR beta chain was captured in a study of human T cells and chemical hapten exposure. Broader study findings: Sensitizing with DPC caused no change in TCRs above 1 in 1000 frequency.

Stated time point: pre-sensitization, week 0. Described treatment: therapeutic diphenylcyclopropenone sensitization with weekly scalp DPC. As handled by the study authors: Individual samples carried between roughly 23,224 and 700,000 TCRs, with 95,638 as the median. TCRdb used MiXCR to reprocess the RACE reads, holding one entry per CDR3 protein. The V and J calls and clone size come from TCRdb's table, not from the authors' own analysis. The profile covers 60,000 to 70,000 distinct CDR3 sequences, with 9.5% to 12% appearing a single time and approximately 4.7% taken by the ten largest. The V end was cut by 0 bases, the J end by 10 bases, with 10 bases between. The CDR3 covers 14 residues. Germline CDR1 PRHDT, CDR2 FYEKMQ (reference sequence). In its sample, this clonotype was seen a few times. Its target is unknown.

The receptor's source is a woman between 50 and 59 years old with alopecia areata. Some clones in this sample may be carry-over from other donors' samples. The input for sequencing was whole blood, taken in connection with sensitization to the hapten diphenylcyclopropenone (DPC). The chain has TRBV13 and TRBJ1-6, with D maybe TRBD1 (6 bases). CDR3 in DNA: TGTGCCAGCAGCTTAGGACAGGGAAGCTCACCCCTCCACTTT. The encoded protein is CASSLGQGSSPLHF.